Here is one T cell receptor (beta chain) with its context. Its target is unknown. The sample belongs to a study of lymphopenia after photon versus proton radiotherapy. Study-level findings and limits: Relative stability marked proton patients; photon patients lost diversity and naive cells. Better survival with proton therapy was suggested as possible, not demonstrated. After lymphocyte nadir, photon-treated repertoires showed oligoclonal expansion, especially CD8+ Temra.

The assay was immunoSEQ multiplex PCR, and TCRdb's table has in-frame clones only and misses some. The sample holds 150,000 or so clones, about 85% seen once. CDR3 size: 16 residues. The V and J ends lost 2 bases and 5 bases, in that order; junction bases with no gene match: 4. Looked up from germline, CDR1 is SGHRS and CDR2 is YFSETQ. The sample was peripheral blood, taken from a patient treated with photon-based radiotherapy. This TCR came from a man aged 45-65 years with gastric cancer. The chain couples TRBV5-1 to TRBJ2-3, with 14 bases lining up with TRBD2. CDR3: CASSFGTSGSGDTQYF. The CDR3, as DNA: TGCGCCAGCAGCTTCGGGACTAGCGGGAGTGGAGATACGCAGTATTTT.